The next 9 T cell receptor beta chains were all read from a single sample in a study of T cell responses to AZD1222 COVID-19 vaccine (dated by TCRdb to 2020 to 2022). In light of the paper, this sample's time point label describes: about 28 days (+/-7) after the second vaccine dose. The library relied on the immunoSEQ multiplex PCR assay. TCRdb stores this immuneACCESS table with in-frame sequences only. Part of the clones is absent; in the studies checked, under half of the shortfall reflects unresolved V genes, and no reason is known for the rest. The sample contains about 150,000 clones, approximately 91% of them found a single time. Approximately 2% of the sample goes to the ten largest clones. The sample consisted of peripheral blood, taken 28 days after the second AZD1222 dose. The receptors shown here come from an adult who received the AZD1222 COVID-19 vaccine.

The chain combines TRBV27 with TRBJ2-5; D is possibly TRBD1 or TRBD2 (5 bases each). From germline, CDR1 is MNHEY and CDR2 SMNVEV (reference sequence). CDR3 length: 15 amino acids. Deletions cut 3 bases from V and 5 bases from J, with 16 bases between. The CDR3 reads CASSFSSGLSETQYF. DNA of the CDR3: TGTGCCAGCAGTTTCAGTTCGGGGCTGAGTGAGACCCAGTACTTC.

The chain recombines TRBV5-8 with TRBJ1-6, with D perhaps TRBD1 (6 bases). Germline V gene lookup returns CDR1 SGHTS and CDR2 YDEGEE. V was trimmed by 4 bases and J by 6 bases, leaving 17 bases between them. This CDR3 contains 16 residues. The DNA of the CDR3 is TGTGCCAGCAGCCGGACCTCAGGGGCCCTTAATTCACCCCTCCACTTT. This encodes CASSRTSGALNSPLHF.

As DNA, the CDR3 is TGTGCCAGCAGGCAAATACAAGACAATCAGCCCCAGCATTTT. The encoded protein is CASRQIQDNQPQHF. The chain employs TRBV6-5 and TRBJ1-5; D is ambiguous. Trimming removed 6 bases at V and 3 bases at J, with 12 bases between. Germline V gene data show CDR1 as MNHEY and CDR2 as SVGAGI. The CDR3 extends over 14 amino acids.

V is TRBV28 and J is TRBJ1-1; D not certain. V was shortened by 5 bases and J by 2 bases, with 9 bases between the two germline ends. The CDR3 is 13 amino acids. Looked up from germline, CDR1 is MDHEN and CDR2 is SYDVKM. The CDR3 here is CASSPPENTEAFF. In nucleotides, the CDR3 is TGTGCCAGCAGTCCCCCCGAAAACACTGAAGCTTTCTTT.

This clone was detected a few times. This sequence joins TRBV10-2 and TRBJ1-4; D might be TRBD1 (5 bases). Germline loops: CDR1 WSHSY, CDR2 SAAADI. The CDR3 length is 15 residues. The ends were cut back, 3 bases at V and 3 bases at J, with 11 bases in the middle. The CDR3 here is CASSDGGAANEKLFF. CDR3 nucleotides: TGCGCCAGCAGTGACGGAGGGGCGGCTAATGAAAAACTGTTTTTT.

The rearrangement links TRBV10-1 to TRBJ1-6; D gene uncertain. Trimming took 7 bases from V and 4 from J, leaving 11 bases between them. Germline V CDR1 and CDR2: WNHNN, SYGVQD (reference sequence). The CDR3 is 14 amino acids. CDR3: CASTKEEYNSPLHF. The CDR3 DNA follows: TGCGCCAGCACCAAGGAGGAGTATAATTCACCCCTCCACTTT.

This clone was detected a few times. The chain combines TRBV7-2 with TRBJ2-7; D is unresolved. Germline V gene sequence: CDR1 SGHTA, CDR2 FQGNSA. Trimming took 2 bases from V and 2 from J, leaving 1 base between them. The CDR3 runs 11 residues. The DNA for the CDR3 is TGTGCCAGCAGCTTAACCTACGAGCAGTACTTC. Protein: CASSLTYEQYF.

The gene calls are TRBV18 and TRBJ2-7; possible D gene TRBD2, 6 bases. The CDR3 is made up of 15 amino acids. Trimming took 3 bases from V and 8 from J, leaving 20 bases between them. Germline assignment: CDR1 KGHSH and CDR2 LQKENI. This CDR3 reads CASSPPSVGGEKQYF. The CDR3 DNA reads TGTGCCAGCTCACCCCCTAGCGTCGGGGGAGAGAAGCAGTACTTC.

V and J are TRBV2 and TRBJ2-5; D is perhaps TRBD1 or TRBD2 (6 bases each). This CDR3 has 14 amino acids. Germline CDR1 reads SNHLY; CDR2 reads FYNNEI. V dropped 7 bases and J dropped 1 base, with 13 bases sitting between them. CDR3 in amino acids: CASKRGAFQETQYF. The DNA of the CDR3 is TGTGCCAGCAAGAGGGGGGCCTTCCAAGAGACCCAGTACTTC.